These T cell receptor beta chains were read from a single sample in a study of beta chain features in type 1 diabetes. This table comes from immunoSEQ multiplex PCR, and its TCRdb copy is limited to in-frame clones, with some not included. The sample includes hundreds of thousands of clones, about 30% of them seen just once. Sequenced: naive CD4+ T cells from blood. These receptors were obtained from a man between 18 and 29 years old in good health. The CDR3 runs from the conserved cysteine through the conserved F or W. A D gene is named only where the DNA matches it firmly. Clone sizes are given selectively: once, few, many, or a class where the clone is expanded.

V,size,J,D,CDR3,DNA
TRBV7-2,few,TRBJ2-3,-,CASSFKGLTDTQYF,TGTGCCAGCAGCTTCAAGGGTCTGACAGATACGCAGTATTTT
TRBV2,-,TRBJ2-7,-,CASSVQVYEQYF,TGTGCCAGCAGTGTACAGGTCTACGAGCAGTACTTC
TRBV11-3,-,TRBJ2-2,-,CASGHTGELFF,TGTGCCAGCGGCCACACCGGGGAGCTGTTTTTT
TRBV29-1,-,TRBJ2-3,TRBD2,CSVVTSGTDTQYF,TGCAGCGTTGTCACTAGCGGCACAGATACGCAGTATTTT
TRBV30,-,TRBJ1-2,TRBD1,CAWSPGTANYGYTF,TGTGCCTGGAGTCCCGGGACAGCTAACTATGGCTACACCTTC
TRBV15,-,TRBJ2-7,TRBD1,CATSVDRGFYEQYF,TGTGCCACCAGCGTGGACAGGGGGTTCTACGAGCAGTACTTC
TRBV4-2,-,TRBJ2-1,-,CASSQELARREQFF,TGTGCCAGCAGCCAAGAGTTAGCCCGAAGGGAGCAGTTCTTC
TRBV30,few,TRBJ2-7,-,CAWSVFGTDSYEQYF,TGTGCCTGGAGTGTATTCGGGACCGACTCCTACGAGCAGTACTTC
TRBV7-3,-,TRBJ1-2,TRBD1,CASSGTGASRYTF,TGTGCCAGCAGCGGGACAGGGGCCTCCCGCTACACCTTC
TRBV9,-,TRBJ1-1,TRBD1,CASSVTGGITEAFF,TGTGCCAGCAGCGTCACAGGGGGGATCACTGAAGCTTTCTTT
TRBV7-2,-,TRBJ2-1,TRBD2,CASSKRLAGDREQFF,TGTGCCAGCAGCAAGAGACTAGCGGGAGACCGGGAGCAGTTCTTC
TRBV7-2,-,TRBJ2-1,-,CASNLDALPGGEQFF,TGTGCCAGCAACCTGGACGCCCTGCCCGGCGGTGAGCAGTTCTTC
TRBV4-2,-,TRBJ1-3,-,CASSQDRGNTGNTIYF,TGTGCCAGCAGCCAAGACAGGGGAAACACTGGAAACACCATATATTTT
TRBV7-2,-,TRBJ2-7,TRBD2,CASSDPRRGAYEQYF,TGTGCCAGCAGCGACCCTCGGCGGGGGGCCTACGAGCAGTACTTC
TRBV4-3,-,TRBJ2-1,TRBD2,CASREGGSIYNEQFF,TGCGCCAGCAGGGAGGGCGGGAGTATCTACAATGAGCAGTTCTTC
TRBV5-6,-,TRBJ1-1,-,CASSWTANTEAFF,TGTGCCAGCAGCTGGACAGCGAACACTGAAGCTTTCTTT
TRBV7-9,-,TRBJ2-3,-,CASSPPTVKADTQYF,TGTGCCAGCAGCCCCCCTACGGTCAAAGCAGATACGCAGTATTTT
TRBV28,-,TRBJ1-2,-,CASSLSDYGYTF,TGTGCCAGCAGTTTGTCTGACTATGGCTACACCTTC
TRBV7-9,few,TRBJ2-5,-,CASRIWAGAGETQYF,TGTGCCAGCCGCATTTGGGCAGGGGCGGGCGAGACCCAGTACTTC
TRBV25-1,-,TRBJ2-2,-,CASTTVNTGELFF,TGTGCCAGCACGACAGTTAACACCGGGGAGCTGTTTTTT
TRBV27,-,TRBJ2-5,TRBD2,CASKGLAGARETQYF,TGTGCCAGCAAGGGACTAGCGGGAGCGAGAGAGACCCAGTACTTC
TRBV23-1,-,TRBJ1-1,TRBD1,CASSPPGGPNTEAFF,TGCGCCAGCAGTCCTCCAGGGGGCCCAAACACTGAAGCTTTCTTT
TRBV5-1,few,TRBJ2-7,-,CASSLVYGRAYEQYF,TGCGCCAGCAGCTTGGTGTATGGCAGGGCCTACGAGCAGTACTTC
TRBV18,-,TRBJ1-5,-,CASSSTEHNQPQHF,TGTGCCAGCTCATCGACAGAGCACAATCAGCCCCAGCATTTT
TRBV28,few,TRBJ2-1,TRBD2,CASNANGRSMDEQFF,TGTGCCAGCAATGCTAACGGGAGGTCTATGGATGAGCAGTTCTTC
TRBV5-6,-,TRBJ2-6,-,CASSAPGRSGANVLTF,TGTGCCAGCAGCGCCCCGGGTCGCTCTGGGGCCAACGTCCTGACTTTC
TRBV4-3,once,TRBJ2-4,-,CASSQVNKDKNIQYF,TGCGCCAGCAGCCAAGTGAACAAAGACAAAAACATTCAGTACTTC
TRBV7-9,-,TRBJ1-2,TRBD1,CASAGGVTGYTF,TGTGCCAGCGCAGGGGGCGTTACTGGCTACACCTTC
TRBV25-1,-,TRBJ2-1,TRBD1,CASSAGGQGRNEQFF,TGTGCCAGCAGTGCCGGGGGACAGGGGAGGAATGAGCAGTTCTTC
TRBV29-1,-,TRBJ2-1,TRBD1,CSAERDRGNEQFF,TGCAGCGCTGAAAGGGACAGGGGGAATGAGCAGTTCTTC
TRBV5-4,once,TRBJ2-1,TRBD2,CAYSGSHRREQFF,TGTGCTTACAGCGGGAGCCACCGGCGGGAGCAGTTCTTC
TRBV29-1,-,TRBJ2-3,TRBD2,CSVEVGGGPALGTDTQYF,TGCAGCGTTGAAGTGGGGGGAGGGCCCGCTTTAGGCACAGATACGCAGTATTTT
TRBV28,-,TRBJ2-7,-,CASTRGYEQYF,TGTGCCAGCACCCGGGGCTACGAGCAGTACTTC
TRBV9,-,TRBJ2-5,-,CASSHEGLQETQYF,TGTGCCAGCAGCCATGAAGGACTCCAAGAGACCCAGTACTTC
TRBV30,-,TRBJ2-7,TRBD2,CAWRYPGGRMPYEQYF,TGTGCCTGGCGATACCCGGGCGGGAGAATGCCCTACGAGCAGTACTTC
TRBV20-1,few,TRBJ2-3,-,CSAARDTQYF,TGCAGTGCTGCGCGAGATACGCAGTATTTT
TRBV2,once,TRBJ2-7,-,CASSLGYEQYF,TGTGCCAGCAGTCTGGGTTACGAGCAGTACTTC
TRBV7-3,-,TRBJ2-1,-,CASSPRLSSYNEQFF,TGTGCCAGCAGCCCTCGCCTTAGCTCCTACAATGAGCAGTTCTTC
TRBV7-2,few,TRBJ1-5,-,CASSSPDQPQHF,TGTGCCAGCAGCTCCCCCGATCAGCCCCAGCATTTT
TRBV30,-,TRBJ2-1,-,CAWSDTGDKQFF,TGTGCCTGGAGTGACACGGGGGACAAGCAGTTCTTC
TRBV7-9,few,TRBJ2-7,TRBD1,CASRQTGGGEQYF,TGTGCCAGCAGACAAACAGGGGGCGGCGAGCAGTACTTC